What follows are 20 T cell receptor beta chains derived from one specimen sequenced in a study of early T cells in non-severe SARS-CoV-2 infection. From the 5' RACE reads, TCRdb called clonotypes with MiXCR, one entry per CDR3 protein. The table lists some 59,000 distinct CDR3 sequences, more than 9% of them singletons, with under 5% in the top ten. Material: whole blood. These receptors were collected from an adult who was a healthcare worker with PCR-confirmed SARS-CoV-2 infection or an uninfected control (not recorded which).

With regard to this clonotype: An end of the junction does not agree with germline; a read error may underlie this. The rearrangement joins TRBV29-1 to TRBJ2-5; D may match TRBD1 or TRBD2 (7 bases each). The germline gives CDR1 SQVTM, CDR2 ANQGSEA. This CDR3 spans 12 amino acids. This CDR3 is CSAAGGAESQYF. In nucleotides, the CDR3 is TGCAGTGCGGCAGGGGGGGCAGAGAGCCAGTACTTC.

Comment on this clonotype: A much larger clone lies one base from this, so it may be a read error. V gene TRBV12-3 or TRBV12-4 combines with J gene TRBJ1-2, with unresolved D. Deletions cut 7 bases from V and 5 bases from J, with 14 bases between. The CDR3 covers 13 residues. The CDR3 nucleotides read TGTGCCAGCACCCCGAGGAGGGCATATGGCTACACCTTC. This codes for CASTPRRAYGYTF.

This clonotype has a count of ten or more. This chain joins TRBV2 and TRBJ2-1; D remains unclear. V lost 3 bases and J 2 bases, leaving 11 bases between the germline ends. The CDR3 totals 15 residues. CDR1 is SNHLY and CDR2 is FYNNEI in the germline V gene. The CDR3 loop reads CASSDSSPAYNEQFF. Written as DNA, the CDR3 is TGTGCCAGCAGTGATTCCAGCCCTGCCTACAATGAGCAGTTCTTC.

The genes are TRBV11-2 and TRBJ1-1; 7 nucleotides align to TRBD1. The junction had 1 base not matched to a gene; V was cut back by 3 bases and J by 0 bases. CDR1 and CDR2 from the germline V gene are SGHAT and FQNNGV. This CDR3 contains 14 residues. CDR3 amino acids: CASSLGTVNTEAFF. CDR3 coding DNA: TGTGCCAGCAGCTTGGGGACAGTGAACACTGAAGCTTTCTTT.

The CDR3, as DNA: TGCAGCGGCGAGGCCAGCTATGGCTACACCTTC. Translating gives CSGEASYGYTF. The chain employs TRBV29-1 and TRBJ1-2; D gene unclear. The CDR3 totals 11 residues. Per the germline V gene, CDR1 is SQVTM and CDR2 is ANQGSEA. V lost 7 bases and J 4 bases, leaving 10 bases between the germline ends.

In its sample, this clonotype was seen many times. The chain joins TRBV6-8 to TRBJ2-7; D call uncertain. Per the germline V gene, CDR1 is MNHGY and CDR2 is SAAAGT. The CDR3 consists of 12 residues. Trimming shortened V by 7 bases and J by 2 bases, and 9 bases separated the two germline ends. The CDR3 sequence: CASKATAYEQYF. In nucleotides, the CDR3 is TGTGCCAGCAAAGCTACCGCCTACGAGCAGTACTTC.

The V call is TRBV5-1, the J call TRBJ2-1, with TRBD1 matching 10 bases. Germline trimming cut 1 base from V and 6 bases from J; bases unmatched to any gene: 4. The CDR3 is 15 amino acids. Per the germline V gene, CDR1 is SGHRS and CDR2 is YFSETQ. CDR3 amino acids: CASSLLRTGGNEQFF. The DNA for the CDR3 is TGCGCCAGCAGCTTGCTCCGGACAGGGGGCAATGAGCAGTTCTTC.

The sample holds many counts of this clonotype. The chain combines TRBV10-3 with TRBJ1-1; 12 bases match TRBD1. Germline assignment: CDR1 ENHRY and CDR2 SYGVKD. The CDR3 consists of 16 residues. V trimming: 7 bases; J trimming: 5 bases; junction bases outside the gene matches: 11. The CDR3: CAIMAFGTGGRTEAFF. The DNA of the CDR3 is TGTGCCATCATGGCTTTTGGGACAGGGGGCCGGACTGAAGCTTTCTTT.

This chain connects TRBV7-2 to TRBJ2-2, with 7 bases aligning to TRBD2. The CDR3 runs 16 residues. Looked up from germline, CDR1 is SGHTA and CDR2 is FQGNSA. V gave up 6 bases and J gave up 4 bases; unmatched junction bases: 11. CDR3 amino acids: CASRPPGLRSTGELFF. CDR3 DNA sequence: TGTGCCAGCAGACCCCCGGGACTAAGATCCACCGGGGAGCTGTTTTTT.

This clonotype has a count of ten or more. The rearrangement uses TRBV2 and TRBJ2-1, with TRBD1 matching 7 bases. Trimming took 2 bases from V and 0 from J; bases not matched to a gene: 4. Germline V CDR1 and CDR2: SNHLY, FYNNEI. The CDR3 is 16 residues long. CDR3 in amino acids: CASSETGQNSYNEQFF. The DNA for the CDR3 is TGTGCCAGCAGTGAAACGGGACAGAACTCCTACAATGAGCAGTTCTTC.

This clonotype was detected only a few times. The CDR3 loop is CASSMPYGAGGRVELFF. Written as DNA, the CDR3 is TGTGCCAGTAGTATGCCGTATGGGGCGGGAGGGCGAGTGGAGCTGTTTTTT. The chain recombines TRBV19 with TRBJ2-2, with 9 nucleotides matching TRBD2. Trimming removed 3 bases from V and 10 bases from J; junction bases left unmatched: 15. Germline CDR1 reads LNHDA; CDR2 reads SQIVND (reference sequence). The CDR3 loop spans 17 amino acids.

V gene TRBV19 combines with J gene TRBJ2-7, with D unresolved. Germline V gene sequence: CDR1 LNHDA, CDR2 SQIVND (reference sequence). V lost 3 bases, J lost 0 bases, and 9 bases lay in between. This CDR3 contains 14 residues. The CDR3 is CASSINAFSYEQYF. For the CDR3, the DNA is TGTGCCAGTAGTATCAACGCTTTCTCCTACGAGCAGTACTTC.

This clonotype showed up just a few times. The chain combines TRBV11-2 with TRBJ2-3, with TRBD1 matching over 9 bases. J was trimmed by 1 base and V by 5 bases; bases with no gene match: 19. Germline assignment: CDR1 SGHAT and CDR2 FQNNGV. The CDR3 has 20 amino acids. The CDR3 nucleotides are TGTGCCAGCAGCAAGCATTCGGGACAGGGTGAAGGGCCGGGCACAGATACGCAGTATTTT. Translation gives CASSKHSGQGEGPGTDTQYF.

CDR3: CSARPGGPEFF. Here the CDR3 DNA reads TGCAGTGCTAGACCTGGCGGTCCGGAATTCTTC. The chain recombines TRBV20-1 with TRBJ2-1, with D uncertain. In germline, CDR1 is DFQATT, CDR2 SNEGSKA (reference sequence). This CDR3 region has 11 residues. The V end was cut by 2 bases, the J end by 16 bases, with 15 bases between.

The sample holds a few counts of this clonotype. This sequence joins TRBV12-3 or TRBV12-4 and TRBJ2-3; D gene uncertain. The CDR3 is 12 residues long. The V end lost 4 bases, the J end lost 5 bases, and 7 bases lay between the germline ends. The CDR3 region is CASSSWGDTQYF. In nucleotides, the CDR3 is TGTGCCAGCAGTTCCTGGGGAGATACGCAGTATTTT.

This clonotype was counted only a few times. The genes are TRBV14 and TRBJ2-7, with TRBD2 matching over 7 bases. The CDR3 contains 14 residues. Looked up from germline, CDR1 is SGHDN and CDR2 is FVKESK. Unmatched junction bases numbered 10, after V lost 4 bases and J lost 7 bases. CDR3 sequence reads: CASSRVGGLGEQYF. The DNA for the CDR3 is TGTGCCAGCAGCCGCGTCGGGGGGTTAGGGGAGCAGTACTTC. Supplemented by reference TRBV14 and TRBJ2-7, the full variable domain reads EAGVTQFPSHSVIEKGQTVTLRCDPISGHDNLYWYRRVMGKEIKFLLHFVKESKQDESGMPNNRFLAERTGGTYSTLKVQPAELEDSGVYFCASSRVGGLGEQYFGPGTRLTVT.

V gene TRBV5-1 combines with J gene TRBJ1-1; TRBD1 might be the D (6 bases). With 9 bases removed from V and 1 base from J, the gap between germline ends came to 13 bases. Germline V gene data show CDR1 as SGHRS and CDR2 as YFSETQ. The CDR3 contains 13 residues. The CDR3 coding sequence is TGCGCCACCCGAGGGACACCGAACACTGAAGCTTTCTTT. Its translation: CATRGTPNTEAFF. The full variable domain, with the rest looked up from reference TRBV5-1 and TRBJ1-1, is KAGVTQTPRYLIKTRGQQVTLSCSPISGHRSVSWYQQTPGQGLQFLFEYFSETQRNKGNFPGRFSGRQFSNSRSEMNVSTLELGDSALYLCATRGTPNTEAFFGQGTRLTVV.

The chain recombines TRBV29-1 with TRBJ2-7, with D tentatively TRBD1 (6 bases). The V end was cut by 3 bases, the J end by 5 bases, with 11 bases between. Germline V CDR1 and CDR2: SQVTM, ANQGSEA. This CDR3 has 12 amino acids. The CDR3 region has the DNA TGCAGCGTTGAGGGGGCGCGGAACGAGCAGTACTTC. Amino acids: CSVEGARNEQYF.

The chain links TRBV7-2 to TRBJ1-4, with D tentatively TRBD1 (6 bases). Germline V gene data show CDR1 as SGHTA and CDR2 as FQGNSA. Trimming removed 5 bases at V and 0 bases at J, with 7 bases between. This CDR3 comprises 14 residues. The CDR3 nucleotides read TGTGCCAGCAGCCGGACAGCAACTAATGAAAAACTGTTTTTT. Residues: CASSRTATNEKLFF.

This clonotype was seen only a few times. This rearrangement joins TRBV14 to TRBJ1-6; TRBD1 might be the D (5 bases). Trimming left V 1 base short and J 8 bases short, with 12 bases between. CDR3 length: 15 amino acids. Germline CDR1 reads SGHDN; CDR2 reads FVKESK. The CDR3 loop reads CASSQGGAEYSPLHF. The CDR3 DNA is TGTGCCAGCAGCCAAGGAGGGGCCGAGTATTCACCCCTCCACTTT.